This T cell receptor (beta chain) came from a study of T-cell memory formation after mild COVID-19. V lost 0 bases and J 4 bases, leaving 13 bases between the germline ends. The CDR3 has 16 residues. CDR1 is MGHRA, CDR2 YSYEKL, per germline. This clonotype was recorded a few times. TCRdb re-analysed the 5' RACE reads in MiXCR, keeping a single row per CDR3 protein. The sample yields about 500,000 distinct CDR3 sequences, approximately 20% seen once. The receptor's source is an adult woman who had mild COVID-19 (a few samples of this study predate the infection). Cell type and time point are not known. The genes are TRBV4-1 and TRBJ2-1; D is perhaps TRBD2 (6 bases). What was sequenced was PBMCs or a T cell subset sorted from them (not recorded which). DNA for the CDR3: TGCGCCAGCAGCCAAGACACCAGCGGGCCTTACAATGAGCAGTTCTTC. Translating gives CASSQDTSGPYNEQFF.